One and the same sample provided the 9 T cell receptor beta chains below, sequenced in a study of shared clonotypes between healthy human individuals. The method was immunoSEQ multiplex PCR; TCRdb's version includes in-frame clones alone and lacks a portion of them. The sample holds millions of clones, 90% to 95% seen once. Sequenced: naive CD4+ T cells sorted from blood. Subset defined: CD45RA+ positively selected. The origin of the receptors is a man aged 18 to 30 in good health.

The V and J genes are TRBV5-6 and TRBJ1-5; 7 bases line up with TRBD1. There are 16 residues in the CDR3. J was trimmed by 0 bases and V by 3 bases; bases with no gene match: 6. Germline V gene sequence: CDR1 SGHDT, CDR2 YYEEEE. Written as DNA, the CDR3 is TGTGCCAGCAGCTCATCACAGGGGCTTAGCAATCAGCCCCAGCATTTT. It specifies CASSSSQGLSNQPQHF.

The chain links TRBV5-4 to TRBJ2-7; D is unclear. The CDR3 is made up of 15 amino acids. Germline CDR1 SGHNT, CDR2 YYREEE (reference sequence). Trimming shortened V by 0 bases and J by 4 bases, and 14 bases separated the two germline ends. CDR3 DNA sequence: TGTGCCAGCAGCTTGGACATGGACGCCTTGTACGAGCAGTACTTC. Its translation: CASSLDMDALYEQYF. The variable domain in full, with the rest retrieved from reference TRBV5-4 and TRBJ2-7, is ETGVTQSPTHLIKTRGQQVTLRCSSQSGHNTVSWYQQALGQGPQFIFQYYREEENGRGNFPPRFSGLQFPNYSSELNVNALELDDSALYLCASSLDMDALYEQYFGPGTRLTVT.

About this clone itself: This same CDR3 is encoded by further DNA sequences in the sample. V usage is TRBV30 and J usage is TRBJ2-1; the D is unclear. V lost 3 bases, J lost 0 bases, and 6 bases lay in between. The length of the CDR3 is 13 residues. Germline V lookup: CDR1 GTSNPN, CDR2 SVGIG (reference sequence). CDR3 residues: CAWSRSSYNEQFF. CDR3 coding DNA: TGTGCCTGGAGCCGGAGCTCCTACAATGAGCAGTTCTTC.

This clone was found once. Here the CDR3 DNA reads TGTGCCACCAGCAGAGGGGGAGTCCCTTTCGGCTACACCTTC. Residues: CATSRGGVPFGYTF. The chain is built from TRBV15 and TRBJ1-2; D remains ambiguous. Germline lookup yields CDR1 LNHNV and CDR2 YYDKDF (reference sequence). Trimming pared 1 base from V and 8 bases from J, leaving 14 bases between. This CDR3 has 14 residues.

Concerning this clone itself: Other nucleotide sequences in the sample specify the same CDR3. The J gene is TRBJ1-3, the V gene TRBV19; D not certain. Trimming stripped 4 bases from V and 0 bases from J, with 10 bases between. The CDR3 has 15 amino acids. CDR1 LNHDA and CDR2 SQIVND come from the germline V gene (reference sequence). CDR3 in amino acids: CASSTGQISGNTIYF. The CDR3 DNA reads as TGTGCCAGTAGTACAGGCCAGATCTCTGGAAACACCATATATTTT.

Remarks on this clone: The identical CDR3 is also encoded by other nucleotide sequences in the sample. In nucleotides, the CDR3 is TGTGCCTGGAGAACCGGGGTCGGGACTGAAGCTTTCTTT. This encodes CAWRTGVGTEAFF. The chain recombines TRBV30 with TRBJ1-1; D is uncertain. CDR1 GTSNPN and CDR2 SVGIG come from the germline V gene (reference sequence). V lost 3 bases to trimming and J lost 5 bases, with 13 bases between them. This CDR3 contains 13 residues.

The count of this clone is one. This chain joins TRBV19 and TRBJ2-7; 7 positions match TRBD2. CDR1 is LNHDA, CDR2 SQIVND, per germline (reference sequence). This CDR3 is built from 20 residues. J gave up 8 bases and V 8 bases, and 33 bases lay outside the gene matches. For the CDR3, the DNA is TGTGCCAGTTCTCCCGCCAGTAGTATTGGAGGCGAAGCGGGACGTACACAGCAGTACTTC. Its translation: CASSPASSIGGEAGRTQQYF.

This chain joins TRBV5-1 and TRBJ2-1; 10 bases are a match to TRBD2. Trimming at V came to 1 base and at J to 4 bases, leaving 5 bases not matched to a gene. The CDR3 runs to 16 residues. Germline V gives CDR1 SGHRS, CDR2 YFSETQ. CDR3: CASSLSSGGPYNEQFF. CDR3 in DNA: TGCGCCAGCAGCTTGAGTAGCGGGGGGCCTTACAATGAGCAGTTCTTC.

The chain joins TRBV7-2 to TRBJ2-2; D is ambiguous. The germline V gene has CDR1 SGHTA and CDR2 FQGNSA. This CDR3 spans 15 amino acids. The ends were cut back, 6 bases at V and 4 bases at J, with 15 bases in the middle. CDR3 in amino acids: CASSLGIFGTGELFF. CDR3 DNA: TGTGCCAGCAGTCTGGGTATTTTTGGCACCGGGGAGCTGTTTTTT. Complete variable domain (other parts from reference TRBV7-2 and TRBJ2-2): GAGVSQSPSNKVTEKGKDVELRCDPISGHTALYWYRQSLGQGLEFLIYFQGNSAPDKSGLPSDRFSAERTGGSVSTLTIQRTQQEDSAVYLCASSLGIFGTGELFFGEGSRLTVL.